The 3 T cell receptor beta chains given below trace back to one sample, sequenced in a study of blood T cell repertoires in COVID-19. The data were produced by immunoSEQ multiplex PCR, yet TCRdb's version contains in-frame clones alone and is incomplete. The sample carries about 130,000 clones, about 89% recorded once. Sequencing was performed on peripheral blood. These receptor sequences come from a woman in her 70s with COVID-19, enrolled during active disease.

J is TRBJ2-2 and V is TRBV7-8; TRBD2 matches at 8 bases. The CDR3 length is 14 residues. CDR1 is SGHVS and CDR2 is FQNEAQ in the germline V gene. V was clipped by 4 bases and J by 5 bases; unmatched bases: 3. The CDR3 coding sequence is TGTGCCAGCAGCTATCGGGGGGGTACCGGGGAGCTGTTTTTT. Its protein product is CASSYRGGTGELFF.

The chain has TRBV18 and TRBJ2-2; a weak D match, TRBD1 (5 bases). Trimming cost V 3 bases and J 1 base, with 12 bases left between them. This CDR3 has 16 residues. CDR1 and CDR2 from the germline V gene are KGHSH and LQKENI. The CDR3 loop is CASSPIRQGNTGELFF. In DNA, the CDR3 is TGTGCCAGCTCACCCATACGGCAGGGGAACACCGGGGAGCTGTTTTTT.

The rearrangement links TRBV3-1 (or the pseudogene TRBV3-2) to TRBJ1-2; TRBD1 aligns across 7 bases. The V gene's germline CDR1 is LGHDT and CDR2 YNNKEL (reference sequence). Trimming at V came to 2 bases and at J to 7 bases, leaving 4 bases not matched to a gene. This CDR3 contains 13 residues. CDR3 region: CASSQQGVGGYTF. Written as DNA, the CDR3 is TGTGCCAGCAGCCAACAGGGGGTTGGTGGCTACACCTTC.